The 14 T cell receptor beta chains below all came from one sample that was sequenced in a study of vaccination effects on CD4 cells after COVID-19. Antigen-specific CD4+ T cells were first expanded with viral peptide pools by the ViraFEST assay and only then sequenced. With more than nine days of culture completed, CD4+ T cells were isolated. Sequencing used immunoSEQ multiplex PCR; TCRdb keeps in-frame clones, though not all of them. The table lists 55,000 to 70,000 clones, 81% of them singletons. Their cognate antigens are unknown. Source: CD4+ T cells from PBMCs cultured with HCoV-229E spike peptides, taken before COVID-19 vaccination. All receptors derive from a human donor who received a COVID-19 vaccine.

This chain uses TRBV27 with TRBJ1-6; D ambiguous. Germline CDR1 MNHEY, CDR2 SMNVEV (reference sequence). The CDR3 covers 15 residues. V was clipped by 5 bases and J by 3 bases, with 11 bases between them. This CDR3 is CASSGPVLYNSPLHF. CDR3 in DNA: TGTGCCAGCAGTGGGCCCGTCCTCTATAATTCACCCCTCCACTTT.

In nucleotides, the CDR3 is TGTGCCAGCCGGGGGGGGTGGAACACCGGGGAGCTGTTTTTT. It translates to CASRGGWNTGELFF. This sequence joins TRBV28 and TRBJ2-2; TRBD2 matches 8 bases. The trim removed 8 bases at V and 1 base at J, leaving 3 bases unmatched. This CDR3 spans 14 amino acids. Germline values: CDR1 MDHEN, CDR2 SYDVKM.

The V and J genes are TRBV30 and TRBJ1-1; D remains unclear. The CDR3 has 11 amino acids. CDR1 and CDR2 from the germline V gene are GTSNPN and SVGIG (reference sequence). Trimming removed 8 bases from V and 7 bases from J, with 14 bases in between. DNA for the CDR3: TGTGCCCTAAGCCGAACCTTTGAAGCTTTCTTT. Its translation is CALSRTFEAFF.

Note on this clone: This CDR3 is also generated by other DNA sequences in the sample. CDR3 protein: CASSVTGGTEAFF. As DNA, the CDR3 is TGCGCCAGCAGTGTGACAGGGGGCACTGAAGCTTTCTTT. The chain combines TRBV10-2 with TRBJ1-1; 9 bases align to TRBD1. The V gene's germline CDR1 is WSHSY and CDR2 SAAADI. This CDR3 contains 13 residues. V trimming: 4 bases; J trimming: 4 bases; junction bases outside the gene matches: 1.

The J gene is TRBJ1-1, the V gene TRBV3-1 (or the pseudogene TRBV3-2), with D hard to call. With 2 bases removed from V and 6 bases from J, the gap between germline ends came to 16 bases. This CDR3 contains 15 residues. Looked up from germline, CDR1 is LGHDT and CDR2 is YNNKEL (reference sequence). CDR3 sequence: CASSQNYGGSAEAFF. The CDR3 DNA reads TGTGCCAGCAGCCAAAACTACGGTGGGAGCGCTGAAGCTTTCTTT.

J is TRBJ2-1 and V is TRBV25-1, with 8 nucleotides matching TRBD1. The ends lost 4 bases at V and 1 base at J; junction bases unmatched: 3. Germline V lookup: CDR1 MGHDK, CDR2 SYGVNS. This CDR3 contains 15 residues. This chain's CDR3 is CASSGNRGSYNEQFF. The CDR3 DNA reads TGTGCCAGCAGTGGAAACAGGGGGTCCTACAATGAGCAGTTCTTC.

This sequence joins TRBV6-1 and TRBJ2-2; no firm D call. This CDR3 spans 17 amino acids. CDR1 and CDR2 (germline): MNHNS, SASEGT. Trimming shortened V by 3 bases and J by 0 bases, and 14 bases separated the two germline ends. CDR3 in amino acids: CASSDPARNANTGELFF. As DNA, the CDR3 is TGTGCCAGCAGTGACCCCGCACGGAACGCGAACACCGGGGAGCTGTTTTTT.

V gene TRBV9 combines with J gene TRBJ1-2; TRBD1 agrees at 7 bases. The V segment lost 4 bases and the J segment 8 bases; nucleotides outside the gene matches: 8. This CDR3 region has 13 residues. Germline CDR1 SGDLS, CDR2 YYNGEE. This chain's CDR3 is CASSQGGAGGYTF. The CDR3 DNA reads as TGTGCCAGCAGCCAGGGGGGGGCTGGAGGCTACACCTTC.

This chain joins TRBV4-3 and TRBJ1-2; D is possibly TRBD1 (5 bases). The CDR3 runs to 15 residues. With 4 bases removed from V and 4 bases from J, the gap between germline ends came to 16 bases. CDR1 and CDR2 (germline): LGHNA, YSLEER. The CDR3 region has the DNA TGCGCCAGCAGCCGGGGCTCGGGGGACCTCTATGGCTACACCTTC. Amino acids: CASSRGSGDLYGYTF.

The DNA of the CDR3 is TGCGCCAGCAGTGAGTTGGGGCCCCAAGGCACCCAGTACTTC. This codes for CASSELGPQGTQYF. V is TRBV10-1 and J is TRBJ2-5; D possibly corresponds to TRBD1 (5 bases). Trimming stripped 1 base from V and 8 bases from J, with 14 bases between. Germline V CDR1 and CDR2: WNHNN, SYGVQD (reference sequence). CDR3 length equals 14 residues.

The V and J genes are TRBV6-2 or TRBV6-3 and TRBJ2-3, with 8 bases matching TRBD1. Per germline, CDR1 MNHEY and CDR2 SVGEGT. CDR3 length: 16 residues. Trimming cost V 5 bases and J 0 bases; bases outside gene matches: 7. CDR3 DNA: TGTGCCAGCAGTCGAAGACAGGGGATTAGCACAGATACGCAGTATTTT. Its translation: CASSRRQGISTDTQYF.

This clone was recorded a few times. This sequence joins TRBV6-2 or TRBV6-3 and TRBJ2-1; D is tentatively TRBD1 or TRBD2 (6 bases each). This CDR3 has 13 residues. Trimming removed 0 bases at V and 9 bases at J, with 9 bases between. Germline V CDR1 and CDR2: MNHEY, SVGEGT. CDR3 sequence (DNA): TGTGCCAGCAGTTACTCGAGGGGGGTTGAGCAGTTCTTC. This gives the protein CASSYSRGVEQFF.

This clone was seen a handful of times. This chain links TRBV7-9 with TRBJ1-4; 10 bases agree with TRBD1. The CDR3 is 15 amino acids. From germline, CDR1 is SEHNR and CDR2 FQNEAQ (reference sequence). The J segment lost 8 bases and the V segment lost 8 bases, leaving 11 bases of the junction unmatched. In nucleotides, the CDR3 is TGTGCCAGCGGACGGATTGGGACAGGGGACGAAAAACTGTTTTTT. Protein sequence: CASGRIGTGDEKLFF.

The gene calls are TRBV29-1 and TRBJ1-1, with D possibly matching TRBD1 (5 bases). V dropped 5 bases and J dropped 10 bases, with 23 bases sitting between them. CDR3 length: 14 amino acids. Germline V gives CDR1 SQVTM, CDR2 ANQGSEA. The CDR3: CSVFPGPQIVAAFF. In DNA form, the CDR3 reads TGCAGCGTTTTCCCGGGACCCCAAATAGTGGCAGCTTTCTTT.